This T cell receptor (beta chain) stems from a study of control samples from healthy donors and cancer patients. Clones were read by immunoSEQ multiplex PCR, and TCRdb kept only the in-frame ones, dropping some. This sample has 65,000 to 100,000 clones, with around 87% found just once. V gave up 5 bases and J gave up 3 bases, with 11 bases separating them. The germline V gene encodes CDR1 KGHSH and CDR2 LQKENI. The CDR3 runs to 13 residues. The TCR sequence derives from a man aged 45 to 65 in good health. Sequencing input: blood. The chain recombines TRBV18 with TRBJ2-7; D is possibly TRBD2 (7 bases). This chain's CDR3 is CASSGGAYYEQYF. The CDR3 DNA is TGTGCCAGCTCAGGGGGGGCCTACTACGAGCAGTACTTC.